The 27 T cell receptor beta chains below were found in one sample sequenced in a study of shared clonotypes between healthy human individuals. Generated by immunoSEQ multiplex PCR, the TCRdb table keeps only in-frame clones and is missing some. The data contain about 380,000 clones, about 96% of them singletons. The sequenced sample was memory CD8+ T cells sorted from blood. Subset indicated: CD45RO+ cells pooled with CCR7-negative TemRA cells. The receptors derive from a man under 40 in good health.

V usage is TRBV19 and J usage is TRBJ1-5; no definite D call. CDR1 LNHDA and CDR2 SQIVND come from the germline V gene (reference sequence). V shed 4 bases and J shed 1 base, with 5 bases lying between them. The CDR3 consists of 13 residues. This CDR3 is CASSRRSNQPQHF. The CDR3 DNA reads TGTGCCAGTAGTAGGAGGAGCAATCAGCCCCAGCATTTT.

In its sample, this clone was seen once. Other DNA sequences in this specimen translate into the identical CDR3. The chain carries TRBV4-1 and TRBJ2-1, with D hard to call. CDR3 length: 11 residues. V shed 3 bases and J shed 3 bases, with 0 bases lying between them. CDR1 is MGHRA and CDR2 is YSYEKL in the germline V gene. The DNA of the CDR3 is TGCGCCAGCAGCCACTACAATGAGCAGTTCTTC. This codes for CASSHYNEQFF.

The chain is built from TRBV6-5 and TRBJ2-2; 9 nucleotides agree with TRBD2. J gave up 3 bases and V 6 bases, and 5 bases lay outside the gene matches. The CDR3 loop spans 15 amino acids. Germline V gene sequence: CDR1 MNHEY, CDR2 SVGAGI. For the CDR3, the DNA is TGTGCCAGCAGGCTAGCGGGAACTTACACCGGGGAGCTGTTTTTT. It codes for CASRLAGTYTGELFF.

The V gene is TRBV28, the J gene TRBJ2-2; D is perhaps TRBD1 or TRBD2 (5 bases each). The germline CDR1 and CDR2 sequences are MDHEN and SYDVKM. The CDR3 contains 14 residues. The V end was cut by 3 bases, the J end by 7 bases, with 12 bases between. This CDR3 reads CASSFPGQIGELFF. For the CDR3, the DNA is TGTGCCAGCAGTTTCCCGGGGCAGATCGGGGAGCTGTTTTTT. Complete variable domain (other parts from reference TRBV28 and TRBJ2-2): DVKVTQSSRYLVKRTGEKVFLECVQDMDHENMFWYRQDPGLGLRLIYFSYDVKMKEKGDIPEGYSVSREKKERFSLILESASTNQTSMYLCASSFPGQIGELFFGEGSRLTVL.

The chain combines TRBV29-1 with TRBJ1-1; D is ambiguous. The CDR3 is made up of 11 amino acids. Trimming took off 4 bases at V and 5 bases at J, with 8 bases between the two ends. The germline CDR1 and CDR2 sequences are SQVTM and ANQGSEA. The CDR3, as DNA: TGCAGCGTTGGTATGTGGACTGAAGCTTTCTTT. Amino acids: CSVGMWTEAFF.

The chain joins TRBV12-2 to TRBJ2-2; TRBD2 is the table's D call, not checked against the DNA. TRBV12-2 is noted as a pseudogene. The CDR3 has 17 residues. Here the CDR3 reads CASRLFFSAGASGELFF. The CDR3 region has the DNA TGTGCAAGTCGCTTATTCTTTTCGGCGGGAGCCTCCGGGGAGCTGTTTTTT.

V gene TRBV10-2 combines with J gene TRBJ2-6; TRBD2 aligns across 7 bases. This CDR3 spans 17 amino acids. Trimming removed 8 bases from V and 0 bases from J; junction bases left unmatched: 10. Germline lookup yields CDR1 WSHSY and CDR2 SAAADI. The CDR3 spells CASLNLAANSGANVLTF. The DNA for the CDR3 is TGCGCCAGCTTAAATCTAGCGGCTAACTCTGGGGCCAACGTCCTGACTTTC.

This clone has a single count. The CDR3, as DNA: TGTGCCAGCAGTTTTTTCCTTAGGAGTGGAAAGCGGGAGACGAATGAGCAGTTCTTC. The encoded protein is CASSFFLRSGKRETNEQFF. The gene calls are TRBV27 and TRBJ2-1; 8 bases map to TRBD2. Looked up from germline, CDR1 is MNHEY and CDR2 is SMNVEV (reference sequence). Germline trimming cut 3 bases from V and 7 bases from J; bases unmatched to any gene: 20. The CDR3 contains 19 residues.

V usage is TRBV5-1 and J usage is TRBJ1-2; possibly TRBD1 for D (5 bases). The CDR3 sequence is 13 residues long. The germline V and J ends were trimmed by 4 bases and 10 bases, with 17 bases remaining between them. CDR1 and CDR2 from the germline V gene are SGHRS and YFSETQ. The CDR3 DNA follows: TGCGCCAGCAGCCTGGACCGGGACTATTTCTACACCTTC. This translates into CASSLDRDYFYTF.

This chain links TRBV4-2 with TRBJ2-6; TRBD2 might be the D (6 bases). V lost 1 base to trimming and J lost 2 bases, with 6 bases between them. The CDR3 totals 15 residues. Per the germline V gene, CDR1 is LGHNA and CDR2 is YNFKEQ. DNA for the CDR3: TGTGCCAGCAGCCAAGGGGGGGCTGGGGCCAACGTCCTGACTTTC. Its translation is CASSQGGAGANVLTF.

This chain connects TRBV18 to TRBJ2-3; D is undetermined. The germline V gene encodes CDR1 KGHSH and CDR2 LQKENI. The CDR3 runs to 16 residues. V was shortened by 1 base and J by 0 bases, with 11 bases between the two germline ends. CDR3 region: CASSPQWDRSTDTQYF. CDR3 DNA sequence: TGTGCCAGCTCACCACAATGGGATAGAAGCACAGATACGCAGTATTTT.

This chain uses TRBV20-1 with TRBJ1-1; D remains ambiguous. The V gene lost 4 bases and the J gene lost 0 bases, with 3 bases spanning the gap. The length of the CDR3 is 11 residues. Germline V gene lookup returns CDR1 DFQATT and CDR2 SNEGSKA (reference sequence). Written as DNA, the CDR3 is TGCAGTGCTATTTTGAACACTGAAGCTTTCTTT. Its translation is CSAILNTEAFF.

About this clone: An end of the junction differs from the germline gene, which may be a read error. The J gene is TRBJ1-2, the V gene TRBV20-1; perhaps TRBD1 as D (5 bases). This CDR3 contains 8 residues. Looked up from germline, CDR1 is DFQATT and CDR2 is SNEGSKA (reference sequence). CDR3 protein: CSAPSGDF. For the CDR3, the DNA is TGCAGTGCCCCATCGGGGGACTTC.

The V and J genes are TRBV28 and TRBJ2-2, with D maybe TRBD2 (5 bases). V was clipped by 6 bases and J by 5 bases, with 13 bases between them. CDR1 is MDHEN, CDR2 SYDVKM, per germline. The CDR3 spans 14 residues. CDR3 region: CASRWEMGTGELFF. CDR3 DNA sequence: TGTGCCAGCAGGTGGGAGATGGGGACCGGGGAGCTGTTTTTT.

V and J are TRBV28 and TRBJ2-3, with TRBD2 as a possible D gene (5 bases). CDR1 and CDR2 (germline): MDHEN, SYDVKM. The V and J ends lost 3 bases and 3 bases respectively, with 13 bases between them. The CDR3 loop spans 15 amino acids. The CDR3 DNA reads TGTGCCAGCAGTTTCCCCGGGATAGCGACAGATACGCAGTATTTT. Residues: CASSFPGIATDTQYF. Full variable domain (remainder filled in from reference TRBV28 and TRBJ2-3): DVKVTQSSRYLVKRTGEKVFLECVQDMDHENMFWYRQDPGLGLRLIYFSYDVKMKEKGDIPEGYSVSREKKERFSLILESASTNQTSMYLCASSFPGIATDTQYFGPGTRLTVL.

The CDR3 is CSAWGGMEQFF. The DNA for the CDR3 is TGCAGCGCCTGGGGGGGGATGGAGCAGTTCTTC. The chain couples TRBV29-1 to TRBJ2-1; TRBD2 matches 7 bases. This CDR3 region has 11 residues. After removal of 7 bases from V and 10 bases from J, the junction contained 7 bases not matched to a gene. From germline, CDR1 is SQVTM and CDR2 ANQGSEA.

This chain links TRBV6-5 with TRBJ2-1; D gene uncertain. This CDR3 has 13 residues. Germline V gene data show CDR1 as MNHEY and CDR2 as SVGAGI. Trimming shortened V by 5 bases and J by 4 bases, and 9 bases separated the two germline ends. The CDR3 bases are TGTGCCAGCAGTCGGACGATGTACAATGAGCAGTTCTTC. The encoded protein is CASSRTMYNEQFF.

This chain connects TRBV30 to TRBJ2-1, with 10 bases lining up with TRBD2. Trimming cost V 1 base and J 7 bases; bases outside gene matches: 7. CDR3 size: 15 residues. The germline gives CDR1 GTSNPN, CDR2 SVGIG (reference sequence). DNA for the CDR3: TGTGCCTGGAGTGATTTCGCTAGCGGGAGAAATGAGCAGTTCTTC. Translating gives CAWSDFASGRNEQFF.

This clone was seen only a few times. The rearrangement joins TRBV10-3 to TRBJ1-2, with a tentative D call TRBD1 (5 bases). Germline lookup yields CDR1 ENHRY and CDR2 SYGVKD. The CDR3 has 11 residues. V lost 6 bases and J 4 bases, leaving 6 bases between the germline ends. CDR3 sequence: CAIRRGYGYTF. The CDR3 nucleotides are TGTGCCATCAGGAGGGGCTATGGCTACACCTTC.

This sequence joins TRBV5-8 and TRBJ2-5, with 7 bases lining up with TRBD2. CDR1 is SGHTS, CDR2 YDEGEE, per germline. Unmatched junction bases numbered 10, after V lost 6 bases and J lost 2 bases. The CDR3 is 15 residues long. The chain's CDR3 is CASTLGSSGQETQYF. CDR3 DNA sequence: TGTGCCAGCACTTTAGGGTCTAGCGGACAAGAGACCCAGTACTTC.

This chain joins TRBV30 and TRBJ1-3, with D possibly being TRBD1 (6 bases). The CDR3 sequence is 14 residues long. Per the germline V gene, CDR1 is GTSNPN and CDR2 is SVGIG (reference sequence). V was trimmed by 2 bases and J by 8 bases, leaving 16 bases between them. The CDR3 DNA sequence: TGTGCCTGGAGTATTACAGGGAAGGGGGACACCATATATTTT. Amino acids: CAWSITGKGDTIYF.

The rearrangement joins TRBV27 to TRBJ2-2, with no clear D. Trimming pared 2 bases from V and 5 bases from J, leaving 0 bases between. This CDR3 has 11 amino acids. CDR1 and CDR2 (germline): MNHEY, SMNVEV (reference sequence). The CDR3 loop is CASSLTGELFF. In DNA form, the CDR3 reads TGTGCCAGCAGTTTAACCGGGGAGCTGTTTTTT.

This clone was recorded only once. The chain couples TRBV13 to TRBJ2-5; no clear D. Trimming stripped 5 bases from V and 5 bases from J, with 24 bases between. The CDR3 consists of 17 residues. Germline-derived CDR1 and CDR2 are PRHDT and FYEKMQ (reference sequence). Here the CDR3 DNA reads TGTGCCAGCAGCCCATACGATAGGGTCCCCTCCAGGGAGACCCAGTACTTC. Protein product: CASSPYDRVPSRETQYF.

The rearrangement links TRBV30 to TRBJ2-7; D gene ambiguous. Trimming stripped 4 bases from V and 1 base from J, with 11 bases between. There are 13 residues in the CDR3. Germline V gives CDR1 GTSNPN, CDR2 SVGIG (reference sequence). CDR3 DNA: TGTGCCTGGAAACTGGCCGGATCCTACGAGCAGTACTTC. Amino acids: CAWKLAGSYEQYF. The entire variable domain, with the rest obtained from reference TRBV30 and TRBJ2-7, is as follows: SQTIHQWPATLVQPVGSPLSLECTVEGTSNPNLYWYRQAAGRGLQLLFYSVGIGQISSEVPQNLSASRPQDRQFILSSKKLLLSDSGFYLCAWKLAGSYEQYFGPGTRLTVT.

The rearrangement uses TRBV6-5 and TRBJ1-1, with no clear D. Trimming removed 3 bases from V and 4 bases from J, with 12 bases in between. Germline V CDR1 and CDR2: MNHEY, SVGAGI. The length of the CDR3 is 14 residues. The CDR3 loop reads CASSYSLGSTEAFF. The CDR3 DNA reads TGTGCCAGCAGTTATAGTTTGGGGAGCACTGAAGCTTTCTTT.

The chain recombines TRBV10-3 with TRBJ1-2, with unresolved D. The CDR3 is 12 residues long. CDR1 is ENHRY, CDR2 SYGVKD, per germline. V dropped 7 bases and J dropped 7 bases, with 13 bases sitting between them. CDR3 residues: CAIMPGEGGYTF. The CDR3 DNA is TGTGCCATCATGCCGGGAGAGGGTGGCTACACCTTC.

V gene TRBV7-2 combines with J gene TRBJ1-1; a weak D match, TRBD1 (5 bases). With 3 bases removed from V and 4 bases from J, the gap between germline ends came to 12 bases. Germline loops: CDR1 SGHTA, CDR2 FQGNSA. This CDR3 comprises 14 residues. The CDR3 region has the DNA TGTGCCAGCAGCTTGGCCGGGGGGGTCACTGAAGCTTTCTTT. Translation gives CASSLAGGVTEAFF. The full variable domain, rest sourced from reference TRBV7-2 and TRBJ1-1, is GAGVSQSPSNKVTEKGKDVELRCDPISGHTALYWYRQSLGQGLEFLIYFQGNSAPDKSGLPSDRFSAERTGGSVSTLTIQRTQQEDSAVYLCASSLAGGVTEAFFGQGTRLTVV.